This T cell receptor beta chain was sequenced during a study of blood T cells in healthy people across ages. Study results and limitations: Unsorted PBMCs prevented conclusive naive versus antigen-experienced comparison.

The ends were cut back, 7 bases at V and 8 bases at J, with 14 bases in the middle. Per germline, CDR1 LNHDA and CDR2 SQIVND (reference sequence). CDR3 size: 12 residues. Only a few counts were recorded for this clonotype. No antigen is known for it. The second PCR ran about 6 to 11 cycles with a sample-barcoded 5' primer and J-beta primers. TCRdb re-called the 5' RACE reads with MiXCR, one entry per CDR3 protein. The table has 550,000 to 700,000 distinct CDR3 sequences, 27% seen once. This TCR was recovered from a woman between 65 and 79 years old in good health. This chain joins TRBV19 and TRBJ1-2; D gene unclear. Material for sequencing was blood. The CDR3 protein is CASTKASSGYTF. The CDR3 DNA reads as TGTGCCAGTACCAAGGCTTCGAGCGGCTACACCTTC.